The subject of this entry is one TCR beta chain. Its antigen is unknown. The sample holds no much larger clone one base away, and base qualities are not on file. Based on the germline V gene (reference sequence), the CDR1 and CDR2 sequences are SGHKS and YYEKEE. Trimming at the junction amounts to 0 bases on V and 0 bases on J, and the germline ends lie 7 bases apart. The cysteine opens and the phenylalanine closes a CDR3 of 15 amino acids. CDR3 DNA is the only sequence kept; it has 45 bases, read in frame from the first base. TCRbeta CDR3 regions were amplified from genomic DNA by means of the immunoSEQ Assay, a bias-controlled multiplex PCR. In the source study's methods: Nucleated cell counts per sample were estimated from amplification of reference gene primers within the assay. To quantify the absolute abundance of each unique TCRbeta CDR3 rearrangement, sequence reads were collapsed and filtered. For each sample, productive Simpson clonality was calculated as the square root of Simpson's diversity index over productive rearrangements. In its TCRdb copy, this immuneACCESS table keeps in-frame sequences only and misses some clones. Where compared with another copy, unresolved V genes explain less than half of these, and the others have no known cause. V and J calls and clone size are copied from that table; D and trimming were computed from the DNA. Within this sample are 400,000 to 500,000 clones, with nearly 90% of them counted one time only. Approximately 1.5% of the sample is in the top ten clones.

The data originate from a study of blood T cell repertoires in COVID-19 (dated by TCRdb to 2018 to 2020). For the wider study: Collaborator samples came from the United States, Italy and Spain and covered acute and convalescent phases of COVID-19. The prospective study material was composed of cDNA or gDNA derived from T cells, B-cell-depleted T cells, or PBMCs. The dataset comprised deeply sampled blood TCRbeta repertoires from subjects exposed to, actively infected with, or recovered from COVID-19. The repertoires were released in a freely available public database meant as a resource for research on the immune response to SARS-CoV-2. The samples were drawn from two sources: the first 160 participants of the ongoing ImmuneRACE study, and 1,254 subjects contributed by 6 global collaborators. Nearly every sample came with metadata listing a de-identified subject ID, COVID-19 status, age in years and sex. Where available, HLA class I and class II types were obtained from metadata supplied by the sample provider rather than from assay-based typing.

Study-level results and caveats: The amount of clinical and demographic metadata varied by source and participant and was provided uncurated.

In the prospective study, participants were roughly 18 to 100 years old, resided in about two dozen geographic areas of the United States, and were enrolled through a virtual design. Cohort assignment in the prospective study relied on participant-reported clinical history from a screening survey and a study questionnaire. Exposed participants had been in contact, within 2 weeks of entering the study, with a person who had a PCR-confirmed or clinician-diagnosed case of COVID-19. In the prospective study, mobile phlebotomists collected whole blood, serum and a nasopharyngeal or oropharyngeal swab from each participant. Participants in the prospective study had the option to provide additional blood draws and questionnaires over a roughly two-month period. Before DNA extraction, prospective study blood samples were shipped either frozen or at room temperature.

Sequenced material: PBMCs or T cells enriched from blood (not recorded which). The rearrangement joined TRBV5-5 to TRBJ1-5, with an unclear D gene assignment. The clonotype was recovered from a woman between 18 and 30 years old who had been exposed to COVID-19. For the CDR3, the sequence is CASSLGHNSNQPQHF. Here is the DNA: TGTGCCAGCAGCTTGGGGCATAATAGCAATCAGCCCCAGCATTTT. Joined to the reference TRBV5-5 and TRBJ1-5 proteins, this CDR3 gives the full variable domain: DAGVTQSPTHLIKTRGQQVTLRCSPISGHKSVSWYQQVLGQGPQFIFQYYEKEERGRGNFPDRFSARQFPNYSSELNVNALLLGDSALYLCASSLGHNSNQPQHFGDGTRLSIL.